The 20 T cell receptor beta chains presented below share a single source sample, sequenced in a study of blood T cell repertoires in COVID-19. Clones were read by immunoSEQ multiplex PCR, and TCRdb kept only the in-frame ones, dropping some. The table lists roughly 120,000 clones, approximately 82% of them singletons. Sequences were obtained from peripheral blood. The origin of the receptors is a man between 65 and 80 years old with active or convalescent COVID-19.

This clone was seen only once. The chain employs TRBV19 and TRBJ1-2, with 10 bases fitting TRBD1. The CDR3 has 16 amino acids. Trimming took 6 bases from V and 4 from J; bases not matched to a gene: 11. The V gene's germline CDR1 is LNHDA and CDR2 SQIVND (reference sequence). The CDR3 DNA is TGTGCCAGTAGAAGAGAACAAAGGGACAGGGGCTATGGCTACACCTTC. Residues: CASRREQRDRGYGYTF.

This clone was seen more than once but under ten times. V is TRBV19 and J is TRBJ2-4; TRBD2 matches at 14 bases. Germline values: CDR1 LNHDA, CDR2 SQIVND (reference sequence). The CDR3 sequence is 19 residues long. V dropped 4 bases and J dropped 3; count of bases not matched to a gene: 11. The CDR3 loop is CASSTRLAGGPVVKNIQYF. CDR3 coding DNA: TGTGCCAGTAGTACCCGACTAGCGGGGGGGCCGGTCGTCAAAAACATTCAGTACTTC.

The chain uses TRBV27 and TRBJ2-5; maybe TRBD2 (5 bases). The V gene's germline CDR1 is MNHEY and CDR2 SMNVEV (reference sequence). V was trimmed by 6 bases and J by 7 bases, leaving 15 bases between them. There are 13 residues in the CDR3. The chain's CDR3 is CASSPPGVGTQYF. CDR3 sequence (DNA): TGTGCCAGCAGCCCCCCCGGGGTGGGGACCCAGTACTTC.

This clone occurred a few times. The V and J genes are TRBV4-3 and TRBJ1-1, with 11 bases fitting TRBD1. CDR1 and CDR2 (germline): LGHNA, YSLEER. J gave up 3 bases and V 5 bases, and 5 bases lay outside the gene matches. This CDR3 contains 15 residues. CDR3 sequence (DNA): TGCGCCAGCAGCTCCGGGACAGGGGGGTACACTGAAGCTTTCTTT. This codes for CASSSGTGGYTEAFF.

The rearrangement uses TRBV6-1 and TRBJ1-5; TRBD1 matches at 12 bases. This CDR3 has 16 residues. V was clipped by 2 bases and J by 5 bases; unmatched bases: 4. In germline, CDR1 is MNHNS, CDR2 SASEGT. CDR3 coding DNA: TGTGCCAGCAGTGAAAGGGGACAGGGGGCTTATCAGCCCCAGCATTTT. Translated: CASSERGQGAYQPQHF.

The genes are TRBV5-6 and TRBJ1-4, with no clear D. The CDR3 runs to 16 residues. Trimming stripped 0 bases from V and 3 bases from J, with 12 bases between. Germline V gene sequence: CDR1 SGHDT, CDR2 YYEEEE. The CDR3: CASSLDAGKANEKLFF. The CDR3 nucleotides are TGTGCCAGCAGCTTGGACGCGGGGAAGGCTAATGAAAAACTGTTTTTT.

This clone was picked up one time. The sample carries other DNA sequences with the same CDR3. The chain carries TRBV11-3 and TRBJ1-2; 11 bases match TRBD1. CDR3 length: 14 amino acids. V lost 4 bases to trimming and J lost 8 bases; unmatched junction nucleotides: 6. Germline CDR1 and CDR2: SGHNT and YENEEA. The CDR3 here is CASSSGQGAGGYTF. The CDR3 DNA sequence: TGTGCCAGCAGCTCCGGACAGGGGGCAGGAGGCTACACCTTC.

The V and J genes are TRBV7-2 and TRBJ2-4, with 9 bases lining up with TRBD1. The CDR3 extends over 15 amino acids. Trimming removed 5 bases from V and 7 bases from J; junction bases left unmatched: 9. The germline gives CDR1 SGHTA, CDR2 FQGNSA. CDR3 residues: CASSRQPGQGNIQYF. DNA for the CDR3: TGTGCCAGCAGCAGACAGCCGGGACAGGGCAACATTCAGTACTTC.

This chain joins TRBV7-9 and TRBJ2-7; 7 bases agree with TRBD2. The germline gives CDR1 SEHNR, CDR2 FQNEAQ (reference sequence). The CDR3 contains 17 residues. V was pared by 1 base and J by 7 bases, with 16 bases of the junction left unmatched. CDR3 bases: TGTGCCAGCAGCTTAGAATCGGCGGGAGAGGGGATTTCGGAGCAGTACTTC. Translated: CASSLESAGEGISEQYF.

The chain uses TRBV4-2 and TRBJ2-1; 16 nucleotides line up with TRBD2. CDR1 and CDR2 from the germline V gene are LGHNA and YNFKEQ. This CDR3 has 16 residues. The ends lost 0 bases at V and 10 bases at J; junction bases unmatched: 3. CDR3 in DNA: TGTGCCAGCAGCCAAGAGGGACTAGCGGGGGGGCTGGAGCAGTTCTTC. It translates to CASSQEGLAGGLEQFF.

The V gene is TRBV5-4, the J gene TRBJ2-1; TRBD1 agrees at 7 bases. Germline assignment: CDR1 SGHNT and CDR2 YYREEE (reference sequence). CDR3 length: 12 amino acids. Trimming at V came to 4 bases and at J to 7 bases, leaving 2 bases not matched to a gene. CDR3 protein: CASSRDRNEQFF. In DNA, the CDR3 is TGTGCCAGCAGCCGGGACAGAAATGAGCAGTTCTTC.

V is TRBV5-1 and J is TRBJ2-5; the match to TRBD2 covers 9 bases. The V segment lost 4 bases and the J segment 1 base; nucleotides outside the gene matches: 2. From germline, CDR1 is SGHRS and CDR2 YFSETQ. CDR3 size: 14 residues. The CDR3 loop reads CASSLRGGQETQYF. The CDR3 DNA reads as TGCGCCAGCAGCCTGCGGGGGGGCCAAGAGACCCAGTACTTC.

This chain joins TRBV19 and TRBJ1-1, with D possibly matching TRBD1 (5 bases). The germline V gene encodes CDR1 LNHDA and CDR2 SQIVND (reference sequence). V was shortened by 5 bases and J by 2 bases, with 9 bases between the two germline ends. The CDR3 contains 13 residues. In nucleotides, the CDR3 is TGTGCCAGTAGTCGGCAGGGAAACACTGAAGCTTTCTTT. As protein: CASSRQGNTEAFF. Filled out from reference TRBV19 and TRBJ1-1, the complete variable domain reads DGGITQSPKYLFRKEGQNVTLSCEQNLNHDAMYWYRQDPGQGLRLIYYSQIVNDFQKGDIAEGYSVSREKKESFPLTVTSAQKNPTAFYLCASSRQGNTEAFFGQGTRLTVV.

The chain recombines TRBV2 with TRBJ1-1, with D tentatively TRBD1 (5 bases). The V end was cut by 2 bases, the J end by 7 bases, with 11 bases between. Germline values: CDR1 SNHLY, CDR2 FYNNEI. This CDR3 contains 13 residues. The CDR3, as DNA: TGTGCCAGCAGTGAACAGGGACTGAGTGAAGCTTTCTTT. Translated: CASSEQGLSEAFF.

V gene TRBV7-2 combines with J gene TRBJ1-2; TRBD1 might be the D (5 bases). Germline V gene lookup returns CDR1 SGHTA and CDR2 FQGNSA. There are 17 residues in the CDR3. The germline V and J ends were trimmed by 1 base and 4 bases, with 19 bases remaining between them. Here the CDR3 DNA reads TGTGCCAGCAGCTTAGGGTCCGGGACTCCGGTCGGCTATGGCTACACCTTC. It translates to CASSLGSGTPVGYGYTF.

This sequence joins TRBV5-6 and TRBJ1-1; 8 nucleotides agree with TRBD1. V was clipped by 3 bases and J by 0 bases; unmatched bases: 4. The CDR3 length is 15 residues. CDR1 and CDR2 (germline): SGHDT, YYEEEE. The CDR3, as DNA: TGTGCCAGCAGCTATCAGGGGGCCCTGAACACTGAAGCTTTCTTT. It codes for CASSYQGALNTEAFF.

The chain recombines TRBV19 with TRBJ1-2; 9 bases are a match to TRBD1. The junction had 2 bases not matched to a gene; V was cut back by 0 bases and J by 3 bases. Germline V lookup: CDR1 LNHDA, CDR2 SQIVND (reference sequence). CDR3 length: 15 residues. The CDR3 here is CASSIEGTGYYGYTF. CDR3 nucleotides: TGTGCCAGTAGTATAGAAGGGACAGGGTACTATGGCTACACCTTC.

V gene TRBV6-1 combines with J gene TRBJ2-3; TRBD2 aligns across 9 bases. Trimming removed 1 base from V and 6 bases from J; junction bases left unmatched: 5. CDR1 is MNHNS, CDR2 SASEGT, per germline. This CDR3 is 15 amino acids long. The CDR3 sequence: CASSEGGRARDTQYF. The CDR3 coding sequence is TGTGCCAGCAGTGAAGGCGGGAGGGCCCGCGATACGCAGTATTTT.

This clone was recorded once. The chain uses TRBV5-8 and TRBJ1-3, with 8 positions matching TRBD1. The CDR3 extends over 16 amino acids. After removal of 4 bases from V and 0 bases from J, the junction contained 6 bases not matched to a gene. Looked up from germline, CDR1 is SGHTS and CDR2 is YDEGEE. The CDR3 coding sequence is TGTGCCAGCAGCGGAGGGACAGGCAACTCTGGAAACACCATATATTTT. This translates into CASSGGTGNSGNTIYF.

J is TRBJ2-7 and V is TRBV2, with D maybe TRBD1 (5 bases). From germline, CDR1 is SNHLY and CDR2 FYNNEI. The CDR3 consists of 13 residues. V lost 2 bases and J lost 2, with 7 bases in between. CDR3 DNA sequence: TGTGCCAGCAGTGAACAGGGTCCCTACGAGCAGTACTTC. It yields the protein CASSEQGPYEQYF.